This T cell receptor beta chain was observed in a study of control samples from healthy donors and cancer patients. The assay was immunoSEQ multiplex PCR, and TCRdb's table has in-frame clones only and misses some. The repertoire holds around 140,000 clones, with approximately 94% as singletons. Germline CDR1 is SGHRS and CDR2 is YFSETQ. With 0 bases removed from V and 13 bases from J, the gap between germline ends came to 22 bases. The CDR3 sequence is 15 residues long. The genes are TRBV5-1 and TRBJ2-5, with a possible D match to TRBD2 (6 bases). This TCR was sampled from a man aged 18 to 30 in good health. Source material: blood. The CDR3 DNA sequence: TGCGCCAGCAGCTTGGATAGCGGCTCGGGGCAGGTTCGGTACTTC. Amino acid sequence: CASSLDSGSGQVRYF.